The following is a T cell receptor beta chain sequence with its context. As yet, its antigen is unknown. TCRdb's copy holds only in-frame clones and misses some; the assay was immunoSEQ multiplex PCR. The table records more than 140,000 clones, about 87% of them present only once. These data belong to a study of T cell responses to AZD1222 COVID-19 vaccine. On the study more broadly: Second-dose recipients at about 4 or about 12 weeks were treated as one pooled group. Study observations and caveats: AZD1222 recipients seropositive at baseline numbered only 6 or 7.

The CDR3 spans 12 residues. The germline CDR1 and CDR2 sequences are MGHDK and SYGVNS. The V end lost 5 bases, the J end lost 2 bases, and 6 bases lay between the germline ends. This sequence joins TRBV25-1 and TRBJ1-1; no reliable D call. The sequences come from peripheral blood, collected on day 0 of AZD1222 vaccination. This clonotype was obtained from an adult in good health. The CDR3 loop reads CASSRLNTEAFF. The CDR3 region has the DNA TGTGCCAGCAGTCGGCTCAACACTGAAGCTTTCTTT.